This T cell receptor beta chain derives from a study of CD8+CD57+ T cells in acquired aplastic anemia. Trimming shortened V by 2 bases and J by 5 bases, and 15 bases separated the two germline ends. Germline V CDR1 and CDR2: DFQATT, SNEGSKA (reference sequence). CDR3 size: 15 residues. Genomic DNA provided the template from which TCR beta VDJ and CDR3 profiles were obtained. TCRdb fed the reads into MiXCR, producing one record per CDR3 protein. The sample includes about 180,000 distinct CDR3 sequences, around 50% of them seen just once. This clonotype has at least ten counts. Patients included in sequencing had previously demonstrated CD8+CD57+ cell expansion by flow cytometry.

This receptor was identified in a human donor with aplastic anemia. Sequencing used sorted CD4+, CD8+, or CD8+CD57+ T cells (not recorded which) from PBMCs. The rearrangement links TRBV20-1 to TRBJ1-4; D is possibly TRBD1 (5 bases). DNA of the CDR3: TGCAGTGCTAGACAACAGGAAGTTAGAAATGAAAAACTGTTTTTT. It translates to CSARQQEVRNEKLFF.